The rows below give T cell receptor beta chains drawn from one sample of a study of beta chain features in type 1 diabetes. Sequencing was performed with immunoSEQ multiplex PCR; in TCRdb, only in-frame clones are kept and a portion is missing. The data contain around 100,000 clones, under 30% of them singletons. Input material: central memory CD4+ T cells from blood. The receptors derive from a woman aged 18-30 years with type 1 diabetes. The CDR3 runs from the conserved cysteine through the conserved F or W. The listing skips clone size in some rows; elsewhere it reads once, few, many or a size class.

>NA|18|TRBV7-9
CASSQRAGTSTTGNTIYF
>NA|14|TRBV5-4
CASSLRQGQETQYF
>NA|13|TRBV19
CASSIGVNYGYTF
>NA|14|TRBV10-3
CAISGQIMNTEAFF
>few|16|TRBV14
CASSLPGARKEHGYTF
>few|14|TRBV11-3
CASSLGVGVHEQFF
>NA|16|TRBV7-3
CASSLTPSGGAGTQYF
>NA|15|TRBV5-4
CASSSGTGSVYEQYF
>few|16|TRBV28
CASSLLPGQGAVGYTF
>NA|16|TRBV28
CASSPSSGTGAYEQYF
>NA|15|TRBV7-7
CASSSGRGGTDTQYF
>NA|14|TRBV5-1
CASSPTGEGTEAFF
>NA|13|TRBV7-2
CASSGPTGGGYTF
>NA|15|TRBV30
CAWRGRQGSGNTIYF
>NA|13|TRBV5-4
CAGKRQGDTEAFF
>NA|13|TRBV5-4
CASSLALNTEAFF
>NA|15|TRBV6-1
CASSEGGTGVGEQFF